The rows below give T cell receptor beta chains drawn from one sample of a study of T cell repertoires in aging, cancer and after chemotherapy. One entry per CDR3 protein, called by TCRdb with MiXCR from the multiplex PCR reads. The sample lists 2,000 to 2,500 distinct CDR3 sequences, roughly 26% occurring once. Sequencing was performed on blood. These receptors were obtained from a human donor with a solid tumor. Both conserved end residues are part of each CDR3. D genes are given only for firm matches. A row's size may be missing; if present it is once, few, many or a size class.

v_call,j_call,clone_size,d_call,cdr3_aa,cdr3_nt
TRBV19,TRBJ2-7,NA,TRBD2,CASSPRNSGSWDEQYF,TGTGCCAGTAGTCCCCGGAATAGCGGGAGTTGGGACGAGCAGTACTTC
TRBV19,TRBJ1-5,medium-sized,TRBD1,CASSRGTGGVNQPQHF,TGTGCCAGTAGTAGGGGGACAGGGGGGGTCAATCAGCCCCAGCATTTT
TRBV19,TRBJ2-7,large,TRBD1,CASSIDGTAQYF,TGTGCCAGTAGTATAGACGGGACAGCGCAGTACTTC
TRBV5-4,TRBJ1-4,NA,NA,CASSAGRVHEKLFF,TGTGCCAGCAGCGCAGGGAGGGTACATGAAAAACTGTTTTTT
TRBV12-3/TRBV12-4,TRBJ1-1,few,NA,CASSSGVSTEAFF,TGTGCCAGCAGCTCGGGAGTGAGCACTGAAGCTTTCTTT
TRBV6-1,TRBJ2-2,few,NA,CASRRRGGGNTGELFF,TGTGCCAGCAGACGTAGGGGGGGAGGGAACACCGGGGAGCTGTTTTTT
TRBV10-3,TRBJ2-1,few,NA,CAITEPNEGSEQFF,TGTGCCATCACCGAACCCAACGAGGGGAGTGAGCAGTTCTTC
TRBV27,TRBJ2-3,few,NA,CASSLSSWGTDTQYF,TGTGCCAGCAGTTTATCTAGTTGGGGCACAGATACGCAGTATTTT
TRBV24-1,TRBJ2-2,few,NA,CATQDSGVKSGELFF,TGTGCCACCCAGGACAGTGGGGTGAAATCCGGGGAGCTGTTTTTT
TRBV7-9,TRBJ2-1,NA,NA,CASSLWEAGNEQFF,TGTGCCAGCAGCTTATGGGAGGCCGGGAATGAGCAGTTCTTC
TRBV19,TRBJ2-1,NA,NA,CASSSRLLATFNEQFF,TGTGCCAGTAGTTCGCGACTCCTAGCCACTTTTAATGAGCAGTTCTTC
TRBV5-5,TRBJ1-5,few,TRBD1,CASSATGASNQPQHF,TGTGCCAGCAGCGCCACAGGGGCCAGCAATCAGCCCCAGCATTTT
TRBV7-9,TRBJ1-2,medium-sized,TRBD1,CASSFAFDRGPGYTF,TGTGCCAGCAGCTTTGCGTTCGACAGGGGGCCTGGCTACACCTTC
TRBV6-5,TRBJ2-7,medium-sized,TRBD1,CASSYQPSGGTGGYEQYF,TGTGCCAGCAGTTACCAACCCTCGGGTGGGACAGGGGGCTACGAGCAGTACTTC
TRBV20-1,TRBJ1-5,NA,NA,CSASRRDQPQHF,TGCAGTGCTAGCCGGCGGGATCAGCCCCAGCATTTT
TRBV12-5,TRBJ2-1,NA,TRBD2,CASGLALTSGSSYNEQFF,TGTGCTAGTGGTTTGGCCCTGACTAGCGGAAGCTCCTACAATGAGCAGTTCTTC
TRBV7-2,TRBJ1-5,NA,NA,CASSLYGNQPQHF,TGTGCCAGCAGCTTATATGGGAATCAGCCCCAGCATTTT
TRBV30,TRBJ1-1,medium-sized,NA,CAWSGGDLTEAFF,TGTGCCTGGTCGGGAGGGGACCTTACTGAAGCTTTCTTT
TRBV10-3,TRBJ1-4,few,NA,CAISAGSVNEKLFF,TGTGCCATCAGTGCCGGGTCCGTTAATGAAAAACTGTTTTTT
TRBV7-2,TRBJ1-1,NA,TRBD1,CASSLGRQGRPTEAFF,TGTGCCAGCAGCTTAGGAAGACAGGGAAGGCCCACTGAAGCTTTCTTT
TRBV29-1,TRBJ1-2,large,NA,CSAQNSDYGYTF,TGCAGCGCTCAAAACAGTGACTATGGCTACACCTTC
TRBV19,TRBJ1-2,large,NA,CASSSGGYGYTF,TGTGCCAGTAGTTCAGGAGGGTATGGCTACACCTTC
TRBV29-1,TRBJ2-7,large,TRBD2,CSVASGAYEQYF,TGCAGCGTTGCTAGCGGGGCCTACGAGCAGTACTTC
TRBV27,TRBJ1-4,few,TRBD1,CASSLRDRGEKLFF,TGTGCCAGCAGTCTTAGGGACAGGGGAGAAAAACTGTTTTTT
TRBV6-6,TRBJ1-3,few,TRBD1,CASSIGQGSGNTIYF,TGTGCCAGCAGCATCGGACAGGGCTCTGGAAACACCATATATTTT
TRBV20-1,TRBJ1-3,few,NA,CSAIPEHLKNTIYF,TGCAGTGCTATTCCGGAGCACCTAAAAAACACCATATATTTT
TRBV7-6,TRBJ1-5,medium-sized,NA,CASSLGTDQPQHF,TGTGCCAGCAGCTTAGGGACAGATCAGCCCCAGCATTTT
TRBV7-3,TRBJ2-7,NA,TRBD2,CASSLQAGPPYEQYF,TGTGCCAGCAGCTTACAAGCGGGGCCTCCCTACGAGCAGTACTTC
TRBV6-1,TRBJ2-5,once,NA,CASSEWGLDRETQYF,TGTGCCAGCAGTGAATGGGGACTGGACCGGGAGACCCAGTACTTC
TRBV12-3/TRBV12-4,TRBJ2-6,NA,TRBD1,CDSGPGQGFSGANVLTF,TGTGACAGTGGACCGGGACAGGGATTCTCTGGGGCCAACGTCCTGACTTTC
TRBV19,TRBJ1-3,medium-sized,NA,CASSITGSSGNTIYF,TGTGCCAGTAGTATTACCGGGAGCTCTGGAAACACCATATATTTT
TRBV10-3,TRBJ2-3,NA,TRBD1,CAISGTGRTDTQYF,TGTGCCATCAGCGGGACAGGTAGGACAGATACGCAGTATTTT
TRBV25-1,TRBJ1-2,few,NA,CASSGAWTDYGYTF,TGTGCCAGCAGTGGCGCCTGGACAGACTATGGCTACACCTTC
TRBV12-3/TRBV12-4,TRBJ1-1,NA,NA,CASSPPVGFEAFF,TGTGCCAGCAGTCCCCCGGTCGGATTTGAAGCTTTCTTT
TRBV29-1,TRBJ1-2,large,NA,CSVQPLQGSYGYTF,TGCAGCGTTCAACCCCTACAGGGATCATATGGCTACACCTTC
TRBV7-2,TRBJ2-5,once,TRBD2,CASSLGLAGGQETQYF,TGTGCCAGCAGCCTAGGACTAGCGGGAGGACAAGAGACCCAGTACTTC
TRBV6-1,TRBJ1-5,few,NA,CASSEAWGPQHF,TGTGCCAGCAGTGAAGCTTGGGGGCCCCAGCATTTT
TRBV5-6,TRBJ1-4,NA,TRBD1,CASSFGQGGEKLFF,TGCGCCAGCAGCTTCGGACAGGGAGGCGAAAAACTGTTTTTT
TRBV5-1,TRBJ1-3,NA,NA,CASSLLGSTSVRNTIYF,TGCGCCAGCAGCTTGTTAGGCAGTACCAGTGTGAGAAACACCATATATTTT
TRBV18,TRBJ1-5,few,TRBD1,CASSPTGNNQPQHF,TGTGCCAGCTCACCGACAGGGAACAATCAGCCCCAGCATTTT
TRBV7-9,TRBJ1-1,NA,NA,CASSFWGGVHTEAFF,TGTGCCAGCAGCTTCTGGGGGGGGGTACACACTGAAGCTTTCTTT
TRBV6-2/TRBV6-3,TRBJ2-7,few,TRBD2,CASTPSGSYEQYF,TGTGCCAGCACCCCGAGCGGGAGCTACGAGCAGTACTTC
TRBV14,TRBJ1-4,NA,NA,CASSLTGGGGEKLFF,TGTGCCAGCAGCCTAACCGGGGGAGGTGGTGAAAAACTGTTTTTT
TRBV15,TRBJ2-3,once,NA,CATSTGSTDTQYF,TGTGCCACCAGCACCGGGAGCACAGATACGCAGTATTTT
TRBV14,TRBJ2-7,NA,TRBD2,CASSQVSSGRAYEQYF,TGTGCCAGCAGCCAAGTTTCTAGCGGGAGGGCGTATGAGCAGTACTTC
TRBV7-2,TRBJ2-3,few,NA,CASSLVAHFTDTQYF,TGTGCCAGCAGCTTAGTAGCGCACTTCACAGATACGCAGTATTTT
TRBV5-6,TRBJ2-2,NA,NA,CASSLGRANTGELFF,TGCGCCAGCAGCTTGGGCAGGGCAAACACCGGGGAGCTGTTTTTT
TRBV5-6,TRBJ2-7,once,TRBD2,CASSMGLAGVGEQYF,TGTGCCAGCAGCATGGGACTAGCGGGAGTGGGCGAGCAGTACTTC
TRBV5-6,TRBJ2-7,medium-sized,TRBD2,CASSPPGLAGSLSYEQYF,TGTGCCAGCAGCCCACCGGGACTAGCGGGCTCCCTCTCCTACGAGCAGTACTTC
TRBV19,TRBJ1-5,few,TRBD1,CASSITAGGRNQPQHF,TGTGCCAGTAGTATTACGGCAGGGGGCCGAAATCAGCCCCAGCATTTT